The 14 T cell receptor beta chains in this list originate from one sample, sequenced in a study of cytomegalovirus exposure and HLA in healthy donors. The repertoire was sequenced with immunoSEQ multiplex PCR; TCRdb's copy has only in-frame clones and lacks some. The table shows some 150,000 clones, with more than 75% occurring only once. Sequencing was carried out using PBMCs. These TCRs come from a man younger than 35 in good health and CMV-seropositive.

This chain joins TRBV18 and TRBJ2-7; D call uncertain. CDR3 size: 11 residues. CDR1 and CDR2 (germline): KGHSH, LQKENI. Between the trimmed V and J ends, which lost 8 bases and 4 bases, there was a span of 9 bases. CDR3 protein: CASRLGYEQYF. CDR3 sequence (DNA): TGTGCCAGCCGTCTCGGTTACGAGCAGTACTTC. The entire variable domain, with the rest obtained from reference TRBV18 and TRBJ2-7, is as follows: NAGVMQNPRHLVRRRGQEARLRCSPMKGHSHVYWYRQLPEEGLKFMVYLQKENIIDESGMPKERFSAEFPKEGPSILRIQQVVRGDSAAYFCASRLGYEQYFGPGTRLTVT.

This clone was seen more than once but under ten times. The chain combines TRBV7-3 with TRBJ2-7; 8 bases match TRBD2. The CDR3 has 15 residues. With V trimmed by 9 bases and J by 5 bases, 15 bases remained unmatched. The V gene's germline CDR1 is SGHTA and CDR2 FQGTGA. The CDR3 reads CARTSRLASSNEQYF. The CDR3 DNA reads TGTGCCAGGACTAGCAGACTAGCGTCGTCCAACGAGCAGTACTTC. Together with reference TRBV7-3 and TRBJ2-7, the CDR3 gives the full variable domain: GAGVSQTPSNKVTEKGKYVELRCDPISGHTALYWYRQSLGQGPEFLIYFQGTGAADDSGLPNDRFFAVRPEGSVSTLKIQRTERGDSAVYLCARTSRLASSNEQYFGPGTRLTVT.

This clone was seen just once. The chain combines TRBV27 with TRBJ2-7; 11 bases match TRBD1. CDR3 length: 15 amino acids. V dropped 5 bases and J dropped 6; count of bases not matched to a gene: 9. Germline V gene lookup returns CDR1 MNHEY and CDR2 SMNVEV (reference sequence). The CDR3 sequence is CASSIYRDRGVEQYF. The CDR3 DNA follows: TGTGCCAGCAGTATTTACCGGGACAGGGGGGTCGAGCAGTACTTC.

In its sample, this clone was seen a few times. This sequence joins TRBV9 and TRBJ2-2; possible D gene TRBD2, 6 bases. V was pared by 3 bases and J by 11 bases, with 8 bases between. The CDR3 totals 11 residues. The V gene's germline CDR1 is SGDLS and CDR2 YYNGEE. CDR3 amino acids: CASSGGGELFF. CDR3 coding DNA: TGTGCCAGCAGCGGGGGAGGTGAGCTGTTTTTT.

The chain links TRBV5-1 to TRBJ2-1; no firm D call. This CDR3 has 14 amino acids. Germline assignment: CDR1 SGHRS and CDR2 YFSETQ. Trimming took off 6 bases at V and 6 bases at J, with 16 bases between the two ends. As DNA, the CDR3 is TGCGCCAGCACCCCGTTTGTAGACACCAATGAGCAGTTCTTC. Protein product: CASTPFVDTNEQFF.

This clone was found once. The V call is TRBV5-6, the J call TRBJ2-7; no firm D call. Trimming shortened V by 4 bases and J by 1 base, and 12 bases separated the two germline ends. The CDR3 loop spans 14 amino acids. CDR1 is SGHDT, CDR2 YYEEEE, per germline. The CDR3 nucleotides are TGTGCCAGCAGCAGTCCTCCTACTTCCTACGAGCAGTACTTC. Translated: CASSSPPTSYEQYF. Full variable domain (remainder filled in from reference TRBV5-6 and TRBJ2-7): DAGVTQSPTHLIKTRGQQVTLRCSPKSGHDTVSWYQQALGQGPQFIFQYYEEEERQRGNFPDRFSGHQFPNYSSELNVNALLLGDSALYLCASSSPPTSYEQYFGPGTRLTVT.

The V and J genes are TRBV11-2 and TRBJ2-7; D is uncertain. CDR1 and CDR2 (germline): SGHAT, FQNNGV. This CDR3 is 13 amino acids long. V shed 7 bases and J shed 3 bases, with 13 bases lying between them. This CDR3 reads CASTYEVSYEQYF. The CDR3 nucleotides are TGTGCCAGCACCTACGAGGTTAGCTACGAGCAGTACTTC. The full variable domain, rest sourced from reference TRBV11-2 and TRBJ2-7, is EAGVAQSPRYKIIEKRQSVAFWCNPISGHATLYWYQQILGQGPKLLIQFQNNGVVDDSQLPKDRFSAERLKGVDSTLKIQPAKLEDSAVYLCASTYEVSYEQYFGPGTRLTVT.

This clone came up once. The chain carries TRBV19 and TRBJ2-1, with D maybe TRBD2 (6 bases). Germline-derived CDR1 and CDR2 are LNHDA and SQIVND (reference sequence). Trimming took 6 bases from V and 4 from J, leaving 16 bases between them. CDR3 length: 15 amino acids. CDR3 region: CASRGGARAYNEQFF. In nucleotides, the CDR3 is TGTGCCAGTAGGGGGGGAGCGCGGGCATACAATGAGCAGTTCTTC.

The genes are TRBV9 and TRBJ2-1; 8 positions agree with TRBD2. The CDR3 runs to 12 residues. V gave up 10 bases and J gave up 2 bases; unmatched junction bases: 2. The V gene's germline CDR1 is SGDLS and CDR2 YYNGEE. In DNA form, the CDR3 reads TGTGCCTCCGGGGGGGCCTACAATGAGCAGTTCTTC. Translation gives CASGGAYNEQFF. Complete variable domain (other parts from reference TRBV9 and TRBJ2-1): DSGVTQTPKHLITATGQRVTLRCSPRSGDLSVYWYQQSLDQGLQFLIQYYNGEERAKGNILERFSAQQFPDLHSELNLSSLELGDSALYFCASGGAYNEQFFGPGTRLTVL.

This clone was detected once. The rearrangement links TRBV7-9 to TRBJ1-1; TRBD1 matches at 7 bases. CDR1 is SEHNR and CDR2 is FQNEAQ in the germline V gene (reference sequence). The CDR3 sequence is 15 residues long. J lost 1 base, V lost 4 bases, and 6 bases had no gene match. The CDR3 region has the DNA TGTGCCAGCAGCTCCTTGACAGGGAAGAACACTGAAGCTTTCTTT. It is translated as CASSSLTGKNTEAFF.

The rearrangement uses TRBV6-1 and TRBJ2-3; the D gene is possibly TRBD1 (6 bases). The CDR3 covers 12 residues. Germline V CDR1 and CDR2: MNHNS, SASEGT. Trimming cost V 5 bases and J 11 bases, with 14 bases left between them. CDR3 sequence reads: CASSRLQGVQYF. The CDR3 DNA is TGTGCCAGCAGTCGACTACAGGGTGTGCAGTATTTT.

In its sample, this clone was seen once. The rearrangement links TRBV7-9 to TRBJ2-7; 13 positions match TRBD2. Looked up from germline, CDR1 is SEHNR and CDR2 is FQNEAQ (reference sequence). The CDR3 covers 16 residues. The V gene end was trimmed by 7 bases and the J gene end by 6 bases; junction bases not matched to a gene: 12. In DNA, the CDR3 is TGTGCCAGCACCTCCGGGACTAGCGGGATTGGGGCCGAGCAGTACTTC. It codes for CASTSGTSGIGAEQYF.

This clone came up once. The V gene is TRBV4-2, the J gene TRBJ2-3; 8 bases fit TRBD2. The germline V gene encodes CDR1 LGHNA and CDR2 YNFKEQ. The junction had 12 bases not matched to a gene; V was cut back by 0 bases and J by 4 bases. The CDR3 has 18 residues. CDR3 sequence reads: CASSQEGASGGGADTQYF. CDR3 DNA: TGTGCCAGCAGCCAAGAAGGTGCAAGCGGGGGAGGGGCAGATACGCAGTATTTT.

V usage is TRBV11-2 and J usage is TRBJ2-5, with D uncertain. The V end lost 3 bases, the J end lost 7 bases, and 15 bases lay between the germline ends. This CDR3 has 14 residues. Per germline, CDR1 SGHAT and CDR2 FQNNGV. CDR3 DNA: TGTGCCAGCAGCTTCGGATCGACAACGGCGACCCAGTACTTC. Its protein is CASSFGSTTATQYF.